This is a list of T cell receptor beta chains from one sample in a study of CD8 T cells in Susac syndrome. TCRdb reanalysed the immunoSEQ multiplex PCR reads using MiXCR and keeps one entry per CDR3 protein. The table shows about 120,000 distinct CDR3 sequences, with over 90% occurring only once. The sequencing input was CD4+ T cells from PBMCs. The receptors were gathered from a human donor with Susac syndrome. Both conserved end residues are trimmed from each CDR3.

v_gene	len	j_gene	CDR3aa
TRBV28	10	TRBJ1-1	ASLEQGSKAF
TRBV19	11	TRBJ2-1	ASSGGTPNEQF
TRBV29-1	9	TRBJ2-3	SVETTDTQY
TRBV7-3	10	TRBJ2-1	ASSRPGDEQF
TRBV14	14	TRBJ2-3	ASSDIQGTSTDTQY
TRBV20-1	9	TRBJ2-3	SARGIDTQY
TRBV3-1	13	TRBJ1-4	ASSQVLQGGEKLF
TRBV24-1	12	TRBJ2-5	ATSDRTGRETQY
TRBV29-1	12	TRBJ2-7	SVHSGTGSYEQY
TRBV7-9	17	TRBJ2-1	ASSHLGGSGRALGGEQF
TRBV7-9	10	TRBJ1-1	AGTTPGAEAF
TRBV29-1	14	TRBJ1-1	SVEVNGTGPVTEAF
TRBV7-6	11	TRBJ1-3	ASSFQLGNTIY
TRBV20-1	10	TRBJ2-3	STGQGKDTQY
TRBV7-9	13	TRBJ2-7	ASTNTGQGAYEQY
TRBV2	12	TRBJ2-5	ASILNRGTETQY
TRBV14	10	TRBJ1-2	ASSPVTYGYT
TRBV4-2	13	TRBJ2-7	ASSQEGQGGTEQY
TRBV7-8	13	TRBJ1-5	ASSRAGTANQPQH
TRBV9	12	TRBJ2-7	ASSVGAGSHEQY
TRBV5-6	12	TRBJ2-7	ASSRQGVSSEQY
TRBV20-1	10	TRBJ1-2	SPDSWDYGYT
TRBV15	12	TRBJ2-1	ATRAVSSYNEQF
TRBV19	12	TRBJ1-4	ASTFGGYNEKLF
TRBV9	14	TRBJ2-7	ASSQTWGALRTEQY
TRBV9	12	TRBJ2-7	ASSPGTQSYEQY
TRBV3-1	15	TRBJ2-3	ASSHPKTSGSGDTQY
TRBV30	11	TRBJ1-5	AWTRAGDQPQH
TRBV2	11	TRBJ1-5	ASRGFSNQPQH
TRBV5-4	11	TRBJ1-2	ASSPDNNYGYT
TRBV9	12	TRBJ2-1	ASSASGWYNEQF